The present T cell receptor beta chain was sequenced within a study of T cells in Graves' hyperthyroidism and ophthalmopathy. Study-level information: Sampling of peripheral blood happened at initial diagnosis, prior to any treatment.

Patients aged 18 to 65 with hyperthyroidism were newly diagnosed, with duration under 2 months. Lactation, pregnancy, other autoimmune disease or uncontrolled infection excluded patients. Study findings and constraints: Blood also contained most expanded thyroid clonotypes above 0.001.

TCR beta CDR3 regions were amplified from RNA. TCR CDR3 underwent first-round RT-PCR with the HTBI primer set. In TCRdb, the multiplex PCR reads were re-called with MiXCR into one record per CDR3 protein. The sample consists of fewer than 650,000 distinct CDR3 sequences, 13% to 15% of them appearing once. Germline V lookup: CDR1 SGHRS, CDR2 YFSETQ. The V segment lost 0 bases and the J segment 2 bases; nucleotides outside the gene matches: 5. This CDR3 has 15 amino acids. Points on this clonotype: Antigen: not known.

This chain links TRBV5-1 with TRBJ2-7; the match to TRBD1 covers 7 bases. The TCR originated in a middle-aged woman with Graves' hyperthyroidism. Sample: blood. The CDR3 region is CASSLASGQPYEQYF. CDR3 bases: TGCGCCAGCAGCTTGGCCTCGGGACAGCCCTACGAGCAGTACTTC.